These 11 T cell receptor beta chains were sequenced from one sample in a study of blood T cell repertoires in COVID-19. Using immunoSEQ multiplex PCR, the repertoire was profiled, and TCRdb retains in-frame clones only, with some absent. The sample shows some 160,000 clones, 88% of them seen only once. The sample was PBMCs or T cells enriched from blood (not recorded which). The receptor source for this set is a woman aged 50 to 65 who had recovered from COVID-19.

This clone was counted between two and nine times. CDR3: CASSYTEQGPGNTIYF. As DNA, the CDR3 is TGTGCCAGCAGTTACACGGAACAGGGGCCCGGAAACACCATATATTTT. The chain couples TRBV6-5 to TRBJ1-3; TRBD1 matches at 7 bases. Germline V gives CDR1 MNHEY, CDR2 SVGAGI. V was clipped by 2 bases and J by 4 bases; unmatched bases: 8. The CDR3 covers 16 residues.

V usage is TRBV3-1 (or the pseudogene TRBV3-2) and J usage is TRBJ1-3; 7 nucleotides agree with TRBD1. The germline CDR1 and CDR2 sequences are LGHDT and YNNKEL (reference sequence). Trimming cost V 5 bases and J 1 base; bases outside gene matches: 5. CDR3 length: 15 residues. CDR3 in DNA: TGTGCCAGCAGCGACAGGGCAGCTTCTGGAAACACCATATATTTT. Its translation is CASSDRAASGNTIYF.

The chain combines TRBV6-5 with TRBJ2-7; D perhaps matches TRBD1 (5 bases). Trimming removed 5 bases from V and 2 bases from J, with 13 bases in between. The CDR3 is made up of 14 amino acids. Germline assignment: CDR1 MNHEY and CDR2 SVGAGI. In nucleotides, the CDR3 is TGTGCCAGCAGTCTTACAGGAACGACCTACGAGCAGTACTTC. Amino acid sequence: CASSLTGTTYEQYF.

V gene TRBV16 combines with J gene TRBJ2-7; 7 positions match TRBD1. The CDR3 is 14 residues long. Per germline, CDR1 KGHSY and CDR2 FQNENV. V lost 3 bases to trimming and J lost 0 bases; unmatched junction nucleotides: 2. The CDR3 DNA reads as TGTGCCAGCAGCCACAACAGGGGCTCCTACGAGCAGTACTTC. It encodes CASSHNRGSYEQYF.

The chain uses TRBV6-6 and TRBJ1-5; D uncertain. The CDR3 covers 18 residues. CDR1 is MNHNY, CDR2 SVGAGI, per germline (reference sequence). V shed 5 bases and J shed 6 bases, with 26 bases lying between them. The CDR3 loop is CASSHPSKRVHAGQPQHF. CDR3 coding DNA: TGTGCCAGCAGTCACCCTAGTAAAAGGGTTCACGCGGGTCAGCCCCAGCATTTT.

The rearrangement links TRBV10-3 to TRBJ1-2, with 8 bases matching TRBD1. Trimming removed 6 bases from V and 2 bases from J; junction bases left unmatched: 5. Germline CDR1 is ENHRY and CDR2 is SYGVKD. The CDR3 runs 14 residues. CDR3 in DNA: TGTGCCATCAGCACAGGGGGGGGGAACTATGGCTACACCTTC. Translation: CAISTGGGNYGYTF.

This clone was counted at least ten times. The V and J genes are TRBV7-9 and TRBJ2-1; TRBD2 agrees at 13 bases. J gave up 2 bases and V 5 bases, and 6 bases lay outside the gene matches. Germline CDR1 is SEHNR and CDR2 is FQNEAQ (reference sequence). The CDR3 contains 17 residues. In nucleotides, the CDR3 is TGTGCCAGCAGCACCCACGGGACTAGCGGGGCCTACAATGAGCAGTTCTTC. Translated, it gives CASSTHGTSGAYNEQFF.

The chain joins TRBV5-1 to TRBJ2-7; tentative D call: TRBD2 (6 bases). The germline V gene encodes CDR1 SGHRS and CDR2 YFSETQ. V lost 0 bases and J lost 2, with 9 bases in between. CDR3 length: 14 residues. Here the CDR3 reads CASSLGREPYEQYF. DNA for the CDR3: TGCGCCAGCAGCTTGGGGAGGGAACCCTACGAGCAGTACTTC.

The rearrangement links TRBV3-1 (or the pseudogene TRBV3-2) to TRBJ1-6; D is possibly TRBD1 (6 bases). Germline V gene sequence: CDR1 LGHDT, CDR2 YNNKEL (reference sequence). The CDR3 consists of 18 residues. Trimming left V 4 bases short and J 0 bases short, with 16 bases between. This CDR3 is CASSPYRDLSSYNSPLHF. In nucleotides, the CDR3 is TGTGCCAGCAGCCCGTACAGGGACCTTAGCTCCTATAATTCACCCCTCCACTTT.

The chain carries TRBV4-3 and TRBJ1-4, with a weak D call TRBD1 (6 bases). V was pared by 0 bases and J by 7 bases, with 15 bases between. CDR1 is LGHNA, CDR2 YSLEER, per germline. The CDR3 loop spans 16 amino acids. CDR3 residues: CASSQETGGGSEKLFF. The CDR3 DNA is TGCGCCAGCAGCCAAGAAACAGGTGGGGGCAGTGAAAAACTGTTTTTT.

V is TRBV4-2 and J is TRBJ2-5; 7 bases map to TRBD1. Germline assignment: CDR1 LGHNA and CDR2 YNFKEQ. This CDR3 contains 14 residues. The V and J ends lost 5 bases and 5 bases, in that order; junction bases with no gene match: 8. CDR3 nucleotide sequence: TGTGCCAGCAGCGAAACAGACAGGGCGGAGACCCAGTACTTC. Encoded protein: CASSETDRAETQYF.